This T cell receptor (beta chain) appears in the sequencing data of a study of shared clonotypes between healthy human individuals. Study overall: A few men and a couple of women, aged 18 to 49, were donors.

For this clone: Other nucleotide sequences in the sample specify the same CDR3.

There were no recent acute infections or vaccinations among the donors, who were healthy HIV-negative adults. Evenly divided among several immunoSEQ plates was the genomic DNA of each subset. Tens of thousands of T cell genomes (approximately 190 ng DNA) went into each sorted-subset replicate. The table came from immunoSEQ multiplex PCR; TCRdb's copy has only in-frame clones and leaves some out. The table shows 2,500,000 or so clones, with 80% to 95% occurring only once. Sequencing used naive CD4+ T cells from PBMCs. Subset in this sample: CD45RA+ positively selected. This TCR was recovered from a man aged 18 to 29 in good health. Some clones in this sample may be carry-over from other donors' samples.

The CDR3 spells CASSEQGGSYEQYF. The CDR3 nucleotides read TGTGCCAGCAGTGAACAGGGTGGGTCCTACGAGCAGTACTTC. The rearrangement uses TRBV6-1 and TRBJ2-7; D is perhaps TRBD1 (5 bases). Per the germline V gene, CDR1 is MNHNS and CDR2 is SASEGT. V lost 2 bases, J lost 1 base, and 9 bases lay in between. This CDR3 comprises 14 residues.